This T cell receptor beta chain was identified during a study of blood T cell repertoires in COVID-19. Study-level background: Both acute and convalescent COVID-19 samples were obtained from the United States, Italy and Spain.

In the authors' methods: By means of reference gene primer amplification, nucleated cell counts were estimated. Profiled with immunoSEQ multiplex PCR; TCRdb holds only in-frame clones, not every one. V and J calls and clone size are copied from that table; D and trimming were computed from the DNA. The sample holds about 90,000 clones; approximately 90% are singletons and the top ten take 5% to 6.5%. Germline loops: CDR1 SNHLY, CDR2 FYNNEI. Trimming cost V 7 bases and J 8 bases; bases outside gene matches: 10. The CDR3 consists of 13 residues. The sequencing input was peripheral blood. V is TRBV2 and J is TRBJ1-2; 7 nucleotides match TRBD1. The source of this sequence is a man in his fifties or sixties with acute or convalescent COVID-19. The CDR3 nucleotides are TGTGCCAGCAACACCGACAGGGTTCAAGGCTACACCTTC. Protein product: CASNTDRVQGYTF.